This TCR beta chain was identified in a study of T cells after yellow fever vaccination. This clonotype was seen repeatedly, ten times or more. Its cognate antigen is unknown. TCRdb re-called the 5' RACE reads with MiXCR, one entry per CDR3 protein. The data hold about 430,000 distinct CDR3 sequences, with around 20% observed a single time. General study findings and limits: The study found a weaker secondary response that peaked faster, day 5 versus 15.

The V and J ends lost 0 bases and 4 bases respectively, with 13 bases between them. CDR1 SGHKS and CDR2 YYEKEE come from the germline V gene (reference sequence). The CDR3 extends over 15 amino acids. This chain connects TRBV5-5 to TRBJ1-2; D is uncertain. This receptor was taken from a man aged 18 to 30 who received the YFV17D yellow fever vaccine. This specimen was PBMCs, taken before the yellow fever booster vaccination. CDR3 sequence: CASSLDSGSSYGYTF. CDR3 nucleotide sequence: TGTGCCAGCAGCTTGGATTCCGGCAGTTCCTATGGCTACACCTTC.